This TCR beta chain was found in a study of T cell responses to AZD1222 COVID-19 vaccine (dated by TCRdb to the early 2020s). Background for the entire study: A total of 233 trial participants underwent TCR sequencing, of whom around 200 received two doses of AZD1222 and about 25 received two doses of the MenACWY control vaccine. Trial participants were enrolled into age subgroups of 18-55, 56-69 and 70-plus years, which contained around 150, 29 and 61 TCR-sequenced participants, respectively. The investigation overall reported the following: Because no day 14 peak-response samples were available, the repertoires could be characterized only after the peak T cell response. In the small 56-69-year group, the increase in depth fell short of significance, most likely because of low power. A significant rise in spike-specific TCR breadth and depth was observed after two AZD1222 doses relative to day 0 and relative to MenACWY recipients. Participants were mostly white British, with more females than males. The authors suggested clonal diversity may have been underestimated. The whole spike protein was spanned by vaccine-associated CD4 TCRs, and dominant responses were seen in regions 160-218 and 743-854. Conclusions about previously exposed vaccinees were limited because only a handful of AZD1222 recipients were SARS-CoV-2 seropositive at baseline. Epitopes outside the regions mutated in the B.1.351 and B.1.1.7 variants were reportedly recognized by nearly half of the unique spike-specific TCRs.

The CDR3 regions of human TCRbeta chains were analyzed by immunosequencing. Per the source publication's procedure: Repertoire TCRs were matched against a reference library of SARS-CoV-2-specific TCRs generated with the MIRA antigen-specificity platform. Breadth was defined as the fraction of unique TCRs that were SARS-CoV-2-associated. Depth was defined as the fraction of total T cells that were SARS-CoV-2-associated. Using the MIRA data, each spike-specific TCR was assigned both to the spike region to which the TCR was reactive and to a CD4 or CD8 class. Log10-transformed breadth and depth values were compared by one-way ANOVA with Sidak's multiple comparisons tests. The clones in this table, taken by TCRdb from immuneACCESS, are in-frame only. Not every clone is retained; where verified, under half of the shortfall comes from an unresolved V gene, and the cause of the rest is unknown. The V and J calls and clone size are taken from that table; D and trimming were inferred from the DNA. Present in this sample are roughly 180,000 clones, 90% to 95% of which were seen just once. Clones ranked in the top ten supply around 1.6% of the sample.

Between the V and J ends, shortened by 1 base and 4 bases respectively, the junction contains 9 bases. CDR1 and CDR2 were assigned from the germline V gene (reference sequence) as LNHNV and YYDKDF. The CDR3 numbers 14 residues from cysteine through phenylalanine. The sequence is cut down to CDR3 DNA, 42 bases in frame from base 1. This clone was recorded only once. Its antigen remains unidentified. No much larger clonotype is one base removed from it; base qualities were not supplied. In the paper's terms, the time point label means: about 28 days (+/-7) after the second vaccine dose. AZD1222 recipients with second doses at about 4 weeks or about 12 weeks were pooled, because spike-specific TCR depth and breadth did not differ between schedules. Vaccinee samples were obtained from the UK trials COV001 and COV002, which included a single-blind randomized controlled phase 2/3 trial of AZD1222 (ChAdOx1 nCoV-19) in healthy adults. For TCRbeta chain sequencing, PBMC samples from trial participants were taken at day 0 and at day 28 after the second dose.

The sequence links TRBV15 to TRBJ2-3; the D segment cannot be called with confidence. The sample was peripheral blood, taken 28 days after the second AZD1222 dose. The sequence came from an adult who received the AZD1222 COVID-19 vaccine. The nucleotides are TGTGCCACCAGCAGAGGGAGAAAGGCAGATACGCAGTATTTT. This codes for CATSRGRKADTQYF.